This TCR beta chain comes out of a study of CD8 T cells in ankylosing spondylitis. Per the germline V gene, CDR1 is SGDLS and CDR2 is YYNGEE. This CDR3 spans 15 amino acids. The V and J ends lost 1 base and 1 base, in that order; junction bases with no gene match: 1. TCRdb re-called the 5' RACE reads with MiXCR, one entry per CDR3 protein. The sample lists around 90,000 distinct CDR3 sequences, around 27% seen once, with about 60% in the top ten. The V call is TRBV9, the J call TRBJ2-5, with TRBD2 matching 10 bases. The sequenced sample consisted of blood, either unsorted or a sorted T cell fraction (not recorded which). The sequence came from a male donor with ankylosing spondylitis or in good health (not recorded which). CDR3 sequence reads: CASSVQRGGQETQYF. The CDR3 DNA sequence: TGTGCCAGCAGCGTACAGCGGGGGGGCCAAGAGACCCAGTACTTC.